This is a list of T cell receptor beta chains from one sample in a study of CD8 T cells in Susac syndrome. Each CDR3 protein is one row after TCRdb ran MiXCR on the immunoSEQ multiplex PCR reads. The table includes tens of thousands of distinct CDR3 sequences, about 94% detected once. The specimen sequenced was CD8+ T cells from PBMCs. These receptors were obtained from a human donor in good health. Each CDR3 is given with its conserved first and last residue. Fields, in order: CDR3 DNA, CDR3 protein, J gene, V gene, D gene, clone size. D genes are given only for firm matches. Clone size is shown for a subset of rows, as once, few, many or a class of expanded clone.

TGCGCCAGCAGCCAAGTCGGGGTGGAGACCCAGTACTTC	CASSQVGVETQYF	TRBJ2-5	TRBV4-1	.	few
TGTGCCGGGTTAGAGACCGGGGTTAACTATGGCTACACCTTC	CAGLETGVNYGYTF	TRBJ1-2	TRBV7-9	.	.
TGCGCCAGCAGCCAACTGGGACACACAGCTGGGGATACGCAGTATTTT	CASSQLGHTAGDTQYF	TRBJ2-3	TRBV4-1	.	.
TGTGCCAGCAGCTTAGTGCCGGGAGACAATCAGCCCCAGCATTTT	CASSLVPGDNQPQHF	TRBJ1-5	TRBV11-2	.	.
TGTGCCAGCAGTTCCTGGGCTAGCGGGACCCAAGAGACCCAGTACTTC	CASSSWASGTQETQYF	TRBJ2-5	TRBV27	TRBD2	.
TGTGCCAGCGGGACAGGGTCAAATGAAAAACTGTTTTTT	CASGTGSNEKLFF	TRBJ1-4	TRBV12-3/TRBV12-4	TRBD1	.
TGTGCTAGTGGTTTGGTACCGGACGGCCAAGAGACCCAGTACTTC	CASGLVPDGQETQYF	TRBJ2-5	TRBV12-5	.	.
TGTGCCAGCAGCCACCGGACTAGCGGGGGCCTCACAGATACGCAGTATTTT	CASSHRTSGGLTDTQYF	TRBJ2-3	TRBV3-1	TRBD2	.
TGCGCCAGCGCCTGGGGAGTGTCAGAGAGCACAGATACGCAGTATTTT	CASAWGVSESTDTQYF	TRBJ2-3	TRBV5-1	.	.
TGTGCCAGCAGTTCCTGGACAGGGTTTGGTAACTATGGCTACACCTTC	CASSSWTGFGNYGYTF	TRBJ1-2	TRBV6-5	TRBD1	.
TGTGCCAGCAGCTTAGACGAGACAGTTAATCAGCCCCAGCATTTT	CASSLDETVNQPQHF	TRBJ1-5	TRBV7-9	.	.
TGTGCCAGCAGCCAACCCAAACAGGCCTCCTACAATGAGCAGTTCTTC	CASSQPKQASYNEQFF	TRBJ2-1	TRBV4-2	.	.
TGCAGCGTTGTTGGTCAGGCATATGGCTACACCTTC	CSVVGQAYGYTF	TRBJ1-2	TRBV29-1	.	.
TGTGCCAGCAGCTTTAGCCCAGTAGTAAACGAGCAGTACTTC	CASSFSPVVNEQYF	TRBJ2-7	TRBV7-9	.	.
TGCAGCGTTGTCGGTCAAGAGACCCAGTACTTC	CSVVGQETQYF	TRBJ2-5	TRBV29-1	.	.
TGCAGTGCTAGAGTGGTGGACTCCTATGGCTACACCTTC	CSARVVDSYGYTF	TRBJ1-2	TRBV20-1	.	.
TGTGCCAGCTCACCTCGGCCGGGGGCAGGGGCACAAGAGACCCAGTACTTC	CASSPRPGAGAQETQYF	TRBJ2-5	TRBV18	.	.